What follows are 3 T cell receptor beta chains derived from one specimen sequenced in a study of long-term antiretroviral therapy in people with HIV. Assay version v3.0 of immunoSEQ was used, and it was run at survey level. Sequenced by immunoSEQ multiplex PCR; TCRdb stores in-frame clones only, minus some. The sample includes 35,000 to 45,000 clones, 75% to 85% seen only once; the top ten take 13%. This specimen consisted of unsorted PBMCs, obtained 0.3 years after starting antiretroviral therapy. These receptors were obtained from a young man with HIV.

The chain recombines TRBV18 with TRBJ2-2; 7 nucleotides align to TRBD1. This CDR3 has 16 amino acids. Germline lookup yields CDR1 KGHSH and CDR2 LQKENI. V lost 2 bases to trimming and J lost 2 bases; unmatched junction nucleotides: 5. The CDR3 reads CASSPFGQENTGELFF. The CDR3 nucleotides are TGTGCCAGCTCACCATTCGGACAGGAAAACACCGGGGAGCTGTTTTTT.

The rearrangement links TRBV6-4 to TRBJ2-3; perhaps TRBD1 as D (5 bases). Germline V gene data show CDR1 as MRHNA and CDR2 as SNTAGT. With 3 bases removed from V and 6 bases from J, the gap between germline ends came to 10 bases. This CDR3 contains 13 residues. The CDR3 spells CASSEQGGDTQYF. CDR3 DNA: TGTGCCAGCAGTGAGCAGGGTGGGGATACGCAGTATTTT.

The chain recombines TRBV6-5 with TRBJ2-2; D is possibly TRBD2 (5 bases). The CDR3 covers 11 residues. Trimming removed 7 bases from V and 5 bases from J, with 5 bases in between. CDR1 and CDR2 (germline): MNHEY, SVGAGI. CDR3 coding DNA: TGTGCCAGCACGGGAACCGGGGAGCTGTTTTTT. Encoded protein: CASTGTGELFF.